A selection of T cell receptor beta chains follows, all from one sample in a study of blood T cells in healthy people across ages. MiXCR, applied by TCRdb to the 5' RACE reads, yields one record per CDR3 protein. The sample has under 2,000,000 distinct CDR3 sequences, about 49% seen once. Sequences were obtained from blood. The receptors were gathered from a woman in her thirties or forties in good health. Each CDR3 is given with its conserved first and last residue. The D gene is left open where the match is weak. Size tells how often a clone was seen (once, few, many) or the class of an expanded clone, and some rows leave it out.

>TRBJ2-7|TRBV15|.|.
CATSRGREVLGQYF
TGTGCCACCAGCAGAGGAAGGGAAGTACTAGGGCAGTACTTC
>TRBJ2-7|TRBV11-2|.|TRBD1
CASSPWTGSRPFYEQYF
TGTGCCAGCAGCCCCTGGACAGGCAGTAGGCCCTTCTACGAGCAGTACTTC
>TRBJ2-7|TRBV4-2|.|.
CASSRLGGSGLYEQYF
TGTGCCAGCAGCCGTCTTGGGGGATCCGGTTTGTACGAGCAGTACTTC
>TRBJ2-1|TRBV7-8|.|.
CASSLLGTTSSYNEQFF
TGTGCCAGCAGCTTATTGGGCACTACGAGCTCCTACAATGAGCAGTTCTTC
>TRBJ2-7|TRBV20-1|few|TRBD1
CSARWTGGNDEQYF
TGCAGTGCTAGGTGGACAGGGGGTAACGACGAGCAGTACTTC
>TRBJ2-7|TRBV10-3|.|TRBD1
CAISQSGQGYEQYF
TGTGCCATCAGTCAGTCGGGACAGGGTTACGAGCAGTACTTC
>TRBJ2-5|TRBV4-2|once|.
CASSQDLLRSEQYF
TGTGCCAGCAGCCAAGATCTCTTGCGATCTGAGCAGTACTTC
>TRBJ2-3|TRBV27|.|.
CASRPSAYTDTQYF
TGTGCCAGCCGGCCTAGCGCTTACACAGATACGCAGTATTTT
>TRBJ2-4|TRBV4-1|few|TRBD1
CASSQGRDRGGGNIQYF
TGCGCCAGCAGCCAAGGGCGGGACAGGGGTGGAGGGAACATTCAGTACTTC
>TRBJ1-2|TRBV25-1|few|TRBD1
CASSGTGQGGYTF
TGTGCCAGCAGTGGGACAGGGCAGGGTGGCTACACCTTC
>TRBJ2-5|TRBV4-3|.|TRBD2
CASSQEWIAGNQETQYF
TGCGCCAGCAGCCAAGAGTGGATAGCGGGGAACCAAGAGACCCAGTACTTC